This T cell receptor (beta chain) was sequenced for a study of OX40 agonist ivuxolimab in advanced cancers. About the study as a whole: Ivuxolimab, which targeted the costimulatory receptor OX40 (CD134), was an agonistic, fully human IgG2 monoclonal antibody. In the dose-escalation cohort, around four fifths of patients were male, and the mean age was about 55 years, with a range of 23 to 79. Partial responses occurred in three dose-escalation patients, of whom one had hepatocellular carcinoma and two had cutaneous melanoma. Intravenous ivuxolimab was administered to patients every 2 weeks at six dose levels: 0.01, 0.1, 0.3, 1.5, 3 and 10 mg/kg. The monotherapy dose-escalation portion (N of about 50 patients) of the phase I ivuxolimab trial is reported in the paper. Peripheral TCRbeta sequencing was intended to test whether TCR sequence diversity was altered and clonal T-cell expansion was caused by ivuxolimab. Among the roughly 50 dose-escalation patients, around 19 had hepatocellular carcinoma, 15 or so melanoma, 9 renal cell carcinoma and 9 head and neck cancer. Prior anti-PD-1, anti-PD-L1 or anti-CTLA-4 therapy was permitted, and checkpoint inhibitors had been received by less than 45% of dose-escalation patients. The study at large found these results: In partial responders in the 0.1-3.0 mg/kg groups, normalized peripheral clonal expansion was found to be among the lowest, especially among CD8+ T cells. At doses of 0.1 to 3.0 mg/kg, clonal expansion of both CD4+ and CD8+ blood T cells was observed from baseline to week 6. The antigen specificity of the clonally expanded peripheral T cells was not determined. After ivuxolimab, expanded clones were on average more numerous among CD8+ T cells than among CD4+ T cells. Low levels of normalized T-cell clonal expansion were also seen in some patients who did not respond.

Genomic DNA was extracted from sorted cells for sequencing of the TCRbeta CDR3 region. TCRbeta CDR3 regions were sequenced using the immunoSEQ Assay. TCRdb's version of the immuneACCESS table is confined to in-frame rearrangements and falls short of the full clone set. An unresolved V gene accounts for under half of the shortfall where checked; the remainder is of unknown origin. The sample yields around 66,000 clones; 82% were counted once. 6.7% of the sample comes from the top ten. About this clone itself: It has no known antigen specificity. No per-base quality is available; no much larger clone lies one base away.

Patients with autoimmune disease history or receiving systemic immunosuppression were excluded from the trial. Peripheral blood for TCR sequencing was collected from all dose cohorts at baseline, on cycle 4 day 1, and on cycle 7 day 1. Samples came from an open-label, multicenter, first-in-human phase I dose-escalation trial of ivuxolimab. The trial enrolled adults with locally advanced or metastatic head and neck squamous cell, hepatocellular, melanoma or renal cell carcinoma. Before TCR sequencing, CD4+ and CD8+ T cells were separately sorted from peripheral blood. Ends trimmed: V by 3 bases, J by 4 bases; bases unmatched to a gene: 2. The germline V gene sets CDR1 to KGHSH and CDR2 to LQKENI. From the cysteine up to the phenylalanine, the CDR3 has a length of 14 residues. Of the read, only the CDR3 DNA is kept; its 42 bases are in frame from base 1.

The chain uses TRBV18 and TRBJ2-2; 7 central bases correspond to TRBD1. The source is an adult with an advanced solid tumor such as melanoma, head and neck, liver or kidney cancer. The specimen was CD4+ or CD8+ T cells sorted from blood, collected in a trial of the OX40 agonist ivuxolimab. The CDR3 protein: CASSPSGGTGELFF. The DNA reads TGTGCCAGCTCACCGTCAGGGGGCACCGGGGAGCTGTTTTTT.